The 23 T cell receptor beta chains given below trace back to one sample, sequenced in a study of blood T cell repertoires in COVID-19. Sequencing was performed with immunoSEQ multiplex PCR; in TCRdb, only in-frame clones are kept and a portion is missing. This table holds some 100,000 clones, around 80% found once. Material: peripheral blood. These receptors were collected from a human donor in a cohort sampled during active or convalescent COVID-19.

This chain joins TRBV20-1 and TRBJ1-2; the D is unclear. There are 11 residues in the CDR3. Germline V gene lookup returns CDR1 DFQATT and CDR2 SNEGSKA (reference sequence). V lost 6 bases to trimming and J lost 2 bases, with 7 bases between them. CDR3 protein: CSAGQNYGYTF. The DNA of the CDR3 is TGCAGTGCGGGCCAGAACTATGGCTACACCTTC.

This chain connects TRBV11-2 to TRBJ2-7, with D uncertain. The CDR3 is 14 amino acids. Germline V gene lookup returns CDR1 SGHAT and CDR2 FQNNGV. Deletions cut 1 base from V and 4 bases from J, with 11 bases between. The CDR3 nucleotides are TGTGCCAGCAGCTTAGGACCAGGAATTTACGAGCAGTACTTC. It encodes CASSLGPGIYEQYF.

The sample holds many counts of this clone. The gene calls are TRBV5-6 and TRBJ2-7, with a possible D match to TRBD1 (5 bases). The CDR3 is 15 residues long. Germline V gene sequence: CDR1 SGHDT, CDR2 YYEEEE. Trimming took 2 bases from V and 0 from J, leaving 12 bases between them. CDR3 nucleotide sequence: TGTGCCAGCAGCTTTAGACAGTTGTACTCCTACGAGCAGTACTTC. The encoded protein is CASSFRQLYSYEQYF. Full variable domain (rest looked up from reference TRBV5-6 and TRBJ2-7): DAGVTQSPTHLIKTRGQQVTLRCSPKSGHDTVSWYQQALGQGPQFIFQYYEEEERQRGNFPDRFSGHQFPNYSSELNVNALLLGDSALYLCASSFRQLYSYEQYFGPGTRLTVT.

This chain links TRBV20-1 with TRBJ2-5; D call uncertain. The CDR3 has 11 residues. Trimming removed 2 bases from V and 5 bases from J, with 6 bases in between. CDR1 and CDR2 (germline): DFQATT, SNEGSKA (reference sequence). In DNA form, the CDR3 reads TGCAGTGCTAGATTGGCCGAGACCCAGTACTTC. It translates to CSARLAETQYF.

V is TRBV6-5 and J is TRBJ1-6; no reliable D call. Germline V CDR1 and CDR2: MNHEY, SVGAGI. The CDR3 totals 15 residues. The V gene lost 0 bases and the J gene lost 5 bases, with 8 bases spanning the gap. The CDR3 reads CASSYSSRNNSPLHF. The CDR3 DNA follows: TGTGCCAGCAGTTACTCGTCCAGGAATAATTCACCCCTCCACTTT.

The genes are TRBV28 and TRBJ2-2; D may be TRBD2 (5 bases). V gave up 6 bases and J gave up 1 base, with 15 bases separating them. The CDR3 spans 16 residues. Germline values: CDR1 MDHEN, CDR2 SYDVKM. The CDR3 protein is CASSTISGRNTGELFF. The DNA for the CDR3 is TGTGCCAGCAGCACCATCAGCGGAAGGAACACCGGGGAGCTGTTTTTT. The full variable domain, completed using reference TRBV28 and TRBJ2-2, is DVKVTQSSRYLVKRTGEKVFLECVQDMDHENMFWYRQDPGLGLRLIYFSYDVKMKEKGDIPEGYSVSREKKERFSLILESASTNQTSMYLCASSTISGRNTGELFFGEGSRLTVL.

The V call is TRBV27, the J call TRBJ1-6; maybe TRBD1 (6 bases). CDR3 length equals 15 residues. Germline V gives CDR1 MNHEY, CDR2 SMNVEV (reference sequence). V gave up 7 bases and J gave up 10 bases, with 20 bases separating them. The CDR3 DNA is TGTGCCAGCACCTTACAGGGTCATTCGGGATCACCCCTCCACTTT. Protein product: CASTLQGHSGSPLHF.

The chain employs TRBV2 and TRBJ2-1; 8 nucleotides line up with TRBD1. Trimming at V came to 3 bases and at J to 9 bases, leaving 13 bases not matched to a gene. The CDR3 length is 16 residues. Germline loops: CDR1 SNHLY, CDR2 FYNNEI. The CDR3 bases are TGTGCCAGCAGTGAGGAAGGACAGGGTTGGGGTGGTGAGCAGTTCTTC. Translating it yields CASSEEGQGWGGEQFF. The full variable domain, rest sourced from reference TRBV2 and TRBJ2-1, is EPEVTQTPSHQVTQMGQEVILRCVPISNHLYFYWYRQILGQKVEFLVSFYNNEISEKSEIFDDQFSVERPDGSNFTLKIRSTKLEDSAMYFCASSEEGQGWGGEQFFGPGTRLTVL.

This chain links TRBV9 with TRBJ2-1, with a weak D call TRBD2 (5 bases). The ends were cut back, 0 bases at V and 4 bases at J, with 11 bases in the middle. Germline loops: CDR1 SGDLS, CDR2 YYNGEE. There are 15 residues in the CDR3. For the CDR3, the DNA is TGTGCCAGCAGCGTAGGCGGGCAAGCTTACAATGAGCAGTTCTTC. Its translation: CASSVGGQAYNEQFF.

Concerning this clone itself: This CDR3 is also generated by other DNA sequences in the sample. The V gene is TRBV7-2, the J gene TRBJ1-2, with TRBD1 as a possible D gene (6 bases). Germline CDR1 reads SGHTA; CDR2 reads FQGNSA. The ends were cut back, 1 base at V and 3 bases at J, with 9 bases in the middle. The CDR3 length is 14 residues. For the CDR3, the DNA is TGTGCCAGCAGCTTAGAGACAGGCTACTATGGCTACACCTTC. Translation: CASSLETGYYGYTF.

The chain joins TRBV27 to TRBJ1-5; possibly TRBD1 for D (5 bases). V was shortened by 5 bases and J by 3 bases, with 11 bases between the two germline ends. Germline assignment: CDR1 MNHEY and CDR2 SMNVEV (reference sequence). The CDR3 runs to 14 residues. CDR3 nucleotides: TGTGCCAGCAGTCCCCGACAGCCCAATCAGCCCCAGCATTTT. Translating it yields CASSPRQPNQPQHF.

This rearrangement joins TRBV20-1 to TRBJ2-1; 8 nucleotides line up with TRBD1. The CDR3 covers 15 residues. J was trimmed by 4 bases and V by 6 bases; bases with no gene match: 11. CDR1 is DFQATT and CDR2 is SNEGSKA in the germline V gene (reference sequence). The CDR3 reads CSASPRQGIYNEQFF. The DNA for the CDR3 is TGCAGTGCGAGTCCGCGACAGGGGATATACAATGAGCAGTTCTTC.

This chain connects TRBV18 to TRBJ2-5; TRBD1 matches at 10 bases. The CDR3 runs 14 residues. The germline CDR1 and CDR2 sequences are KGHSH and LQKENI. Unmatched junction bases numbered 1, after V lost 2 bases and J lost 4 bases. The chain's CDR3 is CASSPGTGAETQYF. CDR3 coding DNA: TGTGCCAGCTCACCAGGGACAGGGGCAGAGACCCAGTACTTC.

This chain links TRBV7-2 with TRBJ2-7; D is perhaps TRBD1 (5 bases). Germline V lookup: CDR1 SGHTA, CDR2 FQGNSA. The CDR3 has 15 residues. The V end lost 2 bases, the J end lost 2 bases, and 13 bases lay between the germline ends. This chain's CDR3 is CASSLRSRAPYEQYF. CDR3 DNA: TGTGCCAGCAGCTTAAGATCCAGGGCCCCCTACGAGCAGTACTTC.

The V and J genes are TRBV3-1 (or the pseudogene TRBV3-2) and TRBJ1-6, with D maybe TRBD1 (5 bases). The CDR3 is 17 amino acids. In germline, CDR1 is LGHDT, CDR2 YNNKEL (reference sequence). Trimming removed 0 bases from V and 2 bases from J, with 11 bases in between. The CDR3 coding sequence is TGTGCCAGCAGCCAAGACCAGAGGACACCCTATAATTCACCCCTCCACTTT. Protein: CASSQDQRTPYNSPLHF.

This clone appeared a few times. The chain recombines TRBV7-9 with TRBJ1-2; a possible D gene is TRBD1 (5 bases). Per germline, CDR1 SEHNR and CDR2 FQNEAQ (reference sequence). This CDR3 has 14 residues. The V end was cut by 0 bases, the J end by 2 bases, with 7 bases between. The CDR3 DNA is TGTGCCAGCAGCTTAGCAGGGGCCAACTATGGCTACACCTTC. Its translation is CASSLAGANYGYTF.

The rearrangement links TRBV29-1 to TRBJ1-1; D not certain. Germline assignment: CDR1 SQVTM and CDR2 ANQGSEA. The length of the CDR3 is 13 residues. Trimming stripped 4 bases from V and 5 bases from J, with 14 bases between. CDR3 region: CSVVSRSSTEAFF. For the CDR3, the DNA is TGCAGCGTTGTCAGCAGGTCCTCAACTGAAGCTTTCTTT.

The CDR3 DNA reads TGTGCCACCAGTGATAGGACTAGCGGGAGTTGGGAGACCCAGTACTTC. It codes for CATSDRTSGSWETQYF. V and J are TRBV24-1 and TRBJ2-5, with 13 bases lining up with TRBD2. Germline-derived CDR1 and CDR2 are KGHDR and SFDVKD. This CDR3 is 16 amino acids long. V trimming: 3 bases; J trimming: 5 bases; junction bases outside the gene matches: 5.

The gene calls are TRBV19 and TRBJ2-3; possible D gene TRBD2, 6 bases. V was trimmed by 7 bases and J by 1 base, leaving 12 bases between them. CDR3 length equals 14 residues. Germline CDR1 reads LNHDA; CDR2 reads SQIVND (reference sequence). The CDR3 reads CASTLSGRTDTQYF. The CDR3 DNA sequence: TGTGCCAGTACGCTCAGCGGGCGCACAGATACGCAGTATTTT.

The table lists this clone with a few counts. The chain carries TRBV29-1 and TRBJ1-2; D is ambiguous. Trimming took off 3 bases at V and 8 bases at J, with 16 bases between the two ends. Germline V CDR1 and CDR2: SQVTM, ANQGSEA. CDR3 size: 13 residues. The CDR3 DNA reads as TGCAGCGTTGAGGAGGGCACCGGTTGGGGCTACACCTTC. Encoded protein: CSVEEGTGWGYTF.

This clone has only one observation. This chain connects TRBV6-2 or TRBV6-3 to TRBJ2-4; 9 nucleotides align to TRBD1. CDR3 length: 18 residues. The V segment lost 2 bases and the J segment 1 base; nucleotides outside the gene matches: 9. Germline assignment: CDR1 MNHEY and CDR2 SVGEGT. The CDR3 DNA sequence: TGTGCCAGCAGTTACCCAACGACAGGGGGGACTGCCAAAAACATTCAGTACTTC. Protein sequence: CASSYPTTGGTAKNIQYF.

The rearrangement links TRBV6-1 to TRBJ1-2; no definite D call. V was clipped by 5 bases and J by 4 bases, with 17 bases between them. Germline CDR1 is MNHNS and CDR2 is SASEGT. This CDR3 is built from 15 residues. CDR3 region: CASSKTLESGYGYTF. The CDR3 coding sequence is TGTGCCAGCAGTAAAACTTTGGAATCGGGCTATGGCTACACCTTC.

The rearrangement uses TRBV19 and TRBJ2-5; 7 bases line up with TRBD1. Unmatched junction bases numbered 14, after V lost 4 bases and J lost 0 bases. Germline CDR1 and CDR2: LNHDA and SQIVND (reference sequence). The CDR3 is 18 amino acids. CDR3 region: CASSKYLDGQANQETQYF. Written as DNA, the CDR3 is TGTGCCAGTAGTAAATACCTAGACGGACAGGCAAACCAAGAGACCCAGTACTTC.